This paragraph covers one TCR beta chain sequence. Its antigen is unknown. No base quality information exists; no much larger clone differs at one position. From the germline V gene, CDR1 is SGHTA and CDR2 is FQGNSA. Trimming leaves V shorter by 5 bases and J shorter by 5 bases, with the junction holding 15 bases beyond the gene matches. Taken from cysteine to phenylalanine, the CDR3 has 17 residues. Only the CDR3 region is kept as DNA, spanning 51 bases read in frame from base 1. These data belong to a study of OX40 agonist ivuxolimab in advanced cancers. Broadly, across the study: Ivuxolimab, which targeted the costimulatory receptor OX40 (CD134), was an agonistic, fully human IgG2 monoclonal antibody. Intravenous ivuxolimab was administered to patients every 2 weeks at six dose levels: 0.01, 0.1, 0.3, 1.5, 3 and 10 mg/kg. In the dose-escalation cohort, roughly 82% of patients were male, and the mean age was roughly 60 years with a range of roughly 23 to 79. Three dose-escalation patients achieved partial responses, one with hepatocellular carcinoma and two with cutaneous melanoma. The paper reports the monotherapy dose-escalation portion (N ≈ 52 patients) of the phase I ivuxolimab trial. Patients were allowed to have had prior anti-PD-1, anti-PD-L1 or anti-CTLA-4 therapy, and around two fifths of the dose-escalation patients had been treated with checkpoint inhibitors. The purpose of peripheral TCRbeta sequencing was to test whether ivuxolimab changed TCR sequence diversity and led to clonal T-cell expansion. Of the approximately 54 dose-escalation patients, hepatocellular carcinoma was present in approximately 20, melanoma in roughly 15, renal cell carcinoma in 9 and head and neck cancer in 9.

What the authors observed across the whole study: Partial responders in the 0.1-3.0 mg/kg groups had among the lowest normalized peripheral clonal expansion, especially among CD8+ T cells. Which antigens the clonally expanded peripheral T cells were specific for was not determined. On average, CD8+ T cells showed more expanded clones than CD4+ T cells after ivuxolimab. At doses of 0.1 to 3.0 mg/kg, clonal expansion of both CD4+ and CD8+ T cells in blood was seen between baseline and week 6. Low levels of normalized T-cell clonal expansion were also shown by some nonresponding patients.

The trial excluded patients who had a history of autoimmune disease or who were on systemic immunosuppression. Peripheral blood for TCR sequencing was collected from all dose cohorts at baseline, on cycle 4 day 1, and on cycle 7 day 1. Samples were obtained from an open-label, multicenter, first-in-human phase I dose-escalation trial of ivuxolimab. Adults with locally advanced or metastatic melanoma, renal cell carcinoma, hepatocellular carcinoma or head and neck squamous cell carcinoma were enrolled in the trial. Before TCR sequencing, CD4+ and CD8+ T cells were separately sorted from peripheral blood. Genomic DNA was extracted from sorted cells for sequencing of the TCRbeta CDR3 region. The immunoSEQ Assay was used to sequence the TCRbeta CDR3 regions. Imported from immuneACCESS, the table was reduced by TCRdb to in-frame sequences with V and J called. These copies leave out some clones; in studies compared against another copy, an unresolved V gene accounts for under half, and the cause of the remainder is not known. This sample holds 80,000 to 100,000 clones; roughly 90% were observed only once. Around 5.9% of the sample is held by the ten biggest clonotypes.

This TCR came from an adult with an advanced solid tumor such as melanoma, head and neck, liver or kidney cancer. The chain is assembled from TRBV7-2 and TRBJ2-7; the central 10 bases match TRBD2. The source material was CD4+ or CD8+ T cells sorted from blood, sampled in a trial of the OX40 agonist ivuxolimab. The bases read TGTGCCAGCAGCCGTCGTGGAGCGGGAGGGCCATGGAACGAGCAGTACTTC. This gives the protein CASSRRGAGGPWNEQYF.